The clone carrying this T cell receptor beta chain was counted between two and nine times. Its antigen is undetermined. Germline CDR1 reads SGHRS; CDR2 reads YFSETQ. V lost 7 bases to trimming and J lost 6 bases, with 23 bases between them. The CDR3 is made up of 16 amino acids. The sample originates from a study of immune evolution from preneoplasia to lung adenocarcinoma. At the level of the study: HLA loss of heterozygosity: about 7% AIS, under 19% MIA, approximately 35% ADC, none AAH.

Generated by immunoSEQ multiplex PCR, the TCRdb table keeps only in-frame clones and is missing some. The sample includes some 5,000 clones, under 80% of them seen just once. Each case's diagnosis was confirmed by two pathologists on H&E. Study results and caveats: Later-stage lesions appeared to have more T cells, more diversity, less clonality.

The chain uses TRBV5-1 and TRBJ2-1, with D possibly matching TRBD1 (6 bases). The TCR was taken from a person between 50 and 69 years old with lung adenocarcinoma. Material for sequencing was FFPE minimally invasive lung adenocarcinoma tissue. The CDR3 nucleotides are TGCGCCAGCGGAGAGGCCGGGACAACCGGTGGCAATGAGCAGTTCTTC. Translation: CASGEAGTTGGNEQFF.